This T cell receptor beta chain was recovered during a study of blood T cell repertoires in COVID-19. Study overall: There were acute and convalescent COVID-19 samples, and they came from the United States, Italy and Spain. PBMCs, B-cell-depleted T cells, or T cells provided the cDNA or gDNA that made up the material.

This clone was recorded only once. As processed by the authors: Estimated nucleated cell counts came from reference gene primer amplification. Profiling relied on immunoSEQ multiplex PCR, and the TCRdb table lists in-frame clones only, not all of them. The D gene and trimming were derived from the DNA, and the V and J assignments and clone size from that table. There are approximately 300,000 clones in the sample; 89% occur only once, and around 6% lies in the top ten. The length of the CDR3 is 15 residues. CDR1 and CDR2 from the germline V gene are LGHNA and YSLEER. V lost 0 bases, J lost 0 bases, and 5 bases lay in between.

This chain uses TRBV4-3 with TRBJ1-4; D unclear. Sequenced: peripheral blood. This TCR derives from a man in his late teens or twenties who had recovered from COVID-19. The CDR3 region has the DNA TGCGCCAGCAGCCAAGAACTTTCAACTAATGAAAAACTGTTTTTT. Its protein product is CASSQELSTNEKLFF.